This TCR beta chain emerged from a study of identical twins. Details on this clonotype: Its target is unknown.

TCRdb ran MiXCR on the 5' RACE reads and lists one entry per CDR3 protein. The table has 500,000 to 650,000 distinct CDR3 sequences, 20% to 25% seen once. The CDR3 runs 14 residues. Germline assignment: CDR1 SGHRS and CDR2 YFSETQ. V was pared by 4 bases and J by 9 bases, with 17 bases between. Study results and limitations: Twins' excess sharing was less marked for out-of-frame beta sequences. Its conclusions, products of cross-sectional statistical analysis, did not come from following the same donors.

These same data were also listed under a study on yellow fever vaccine responses in identical twins.

This chain joins TRBV5-1 and TRBJ2-1, with D maybe TRBD2 (6 bases). Sequenced input: CD4+ T cells sorted from blood. The clonotype originates from a woman aged 18-30 years in good health. The CDR3 DNA follows: TGCGCCAGCAGCAAGGGGACTGAGAGTCCTGAGCAGTTCTTC. Protein product: CASSKGTESPEQFF.